This record concerns one T cell receptor beta chain sequence. This specimen comes from a study of control samples from healthy donors and cancer patients. Assay used: immunoSEQ multiplex PCR; TCRdb lists only in-frame clones, some missing. The sample has approximately 100,000 clones, about 86% seen once. CDR1 and CDR2 (germline): KGHSH, LQKENI. The CDR3 loop spans 12 amino acids. V lost 4 bases, J lost 13 bases, and 13 bases lay in between. This receptor was taken from a man aged 25 to 40 in good health. The genes are TRBV18 and TRBJ1-4, with D hard to call. The sample comprised blood. CDR3 sequence reads: CASSLLTSGLFF. The CDR3 nucleotides are TGTGCCAGCTCACTACTGACTTCGGGACTGTTTTTT.